This paragraph covers one TCR beta chain sequence. Antigen unknown. These data belong to a study of shared clonotypes between healthy human individuals. Overall study context: The study used three CD4 naive, three CD4 memory, two CD8 naive and one CD8 memory plate per donor.

Repertoires were generated with immunoSEQ multiplex PCR, while TCRdb's copy carries only in-frame clones and drops some. The sample holds over a million clones, approximately 80% seen once. General study results and limits: Despite large depth, rarefaction showed incomplete sorted-subset sequencing. Between a few donors, naive CD4 clonotypes were shared at a level of approximately 5%.

The CDR3 sequence is 12 residues long. V lost 4 bases, J lost 3 bases, and 8 bases lay in between. CDR1 and CDR2 from the germline V gene are SGHNT and YYREEE (reference sequence). In the CD4+ fraction, cells were divided into CD45RA+ naive and CD45RA-negative memory subsets. This TCR derives from a man between 18 and 35 years old in good health. Some clones in this sample may be carry-over from other donors' samples. The sample consisted of memory CD4+ T cells from PBMCs. Subset denoted: CD45RA-negative fraction. This chain uses TRBV5-4 with TRBJ2-7, with a possible D match to TRBD2 (6 bases). The CDR3 DNA sequence: TGTGCCAGCAGCCCGGGGGACTACGAGCAGTACTTC. Translated: CASSPGDYEQYF.